This T cell receptor beta chain was captured in a study of identical twins. The study's findings and limits: Out-of-frame sharing of TCR alpha in monozygotic twins was underestimated by models. Clonotypes of the beta chain that were abundant in cord blood carried fewer insertions (memory repertoires showed none). Analyses of zero insertions could be partly confounded by invariant MAIT and iNKT cells.

Trimming took 4 bases from V and 6 from J, leaving 8 bases between them. The CDR3 contains 12 residues. Germline assignment: CDR1 SGHRS and CDR2 YFSETQ. This clonotype has at least ten counts. Its antigen is unknown. Unique molecular identifiers were present on cDNA, and template switching added a universal primer site. TCRdb independently ran MiXCR on the 5' RACE reads; one entry per CDR3 protein. The sample contains some 97,000 distinct CDR3 sequences, less than 6.5% of which appear only once. Sample: memory T cells sorted from blood. The receptor's source is a woman aged 50 to 60 in good health. The genes are TRBV5-1 and TRBJ2-1; possible D gene TRBD2, 6 bases. The CDR3 is CASSPEGNEQFF. Written as DNA, the CDR3 is TGCGCCAGCAGCCCGGAGGGCAATGAGCAGTTCTTC.